The entry below describes one T cell receptor beta chain. The data stem from a study of control samples from healthy donors and cancer patients. Deletions cut 5 bases from V and 0 bases from J, with 10 bases between. This CDR3 spans 14 amino acids. Germline CDR1 and CDR2: ENHRY and SYGVKD. Method: immunoSEQ multiplex PCR; TCRdb's copy keeps in-frame clones and lacks some. In the table there are around 82,000 clones, around 87% of which are singletons. The origin of this receptor is a man between 45 and 60 years old in good health. The chain recombines TRBV10-3 with TRBJ1-1; D unclear. The sample consisted of blood. The CDR3 nucleotides are TGTGCCATCAGTAAAAACCCTCTGAACACTGAAGCTTTCTTT. Translation gives CAISKNPLNTEAFF.